This entry lists 22 T cell receptor beta chains sequenced from one sample in a study of beta chain features in type 1 diabetes. TCRB transcripts that were expressed got sequenced, as all of the isolated RNA had been reverse transcribed. Only in-frame clones appear in the TCRdb table, and some are missing; sequencing was by immunoSEQ multiplex PCR. The sample lists about 270,000 clones; 13% to 15% were seen once. Sequenced: naive CD4+ T cells from blood. These receptors all come from a woman in her 40s in good health.

This clone occurred a few times. The V and J genes are TRBV6-5 and TRBJ2-7, with D possibly being TRBD2 (5 bases). The germline V gene has CDR1 MNHEY and CDR2 SVGAGI. Between the trimmed V and J ends, which lost 4 bases and 0 bases, there was a span of 10 bases. CDR3 length: 14 residues. The CDR3: CASSFARGSYEQYF. CDR3 nucleotide sequence: TGTGCCAGCAGTTTCGCACGGGGCTCCTACGAGCAGTACTTC.

The V gene is TRBV5-1, the J gene TRBJ1-6, with D unclear. Germline V CDR1 and CDR2: SGHRS, YFSETQ. V gave up 4 bases and J gave up 0 bases, with 11 bases separating them. The CDR3 loop spans 16 amino acids. The CDR3 nucleotides are TGCGCCAGCAGCACGAAAGGGAGCTCCTATAATTCACCCCTCCACTTT. This sequence encodes CASSTKGSSYNSPLHF.

This clone occurred once. The chain recombines TRBV13 with TRBJ1-5, with 8 bases aligning to TRBD1. Germline V CDR1 and CDR2: PRHDT, FYEKMQ (reference sequence). With 0 bases clipped from V and 6 bases from J, the junction kept 4 bases outside the gene matches. This CDR3 comprises 15 residues. The CDR3 nucleotides read TGTGCCAGCAGCTTAGGAGGACAGGGTGGTCAGCCCCAGCATTTT. It encodes CASSLGGQGGQPQHF.

This clone was detected a few times. The chain links TRBV5-4 to TRBJ2-6; a weak D match, TRBD2 (6 bases). Trimming cost V 7 bases and J 4 bases, with 18 bases left between them. The CDR3 length is 16 residues. Germline CDR1 SGHNT, CDR2 YYREEE (reference sequence). CDR3 nucleotides: TGTGCCAGCCGTCCGGGACTCGGGGCCGGGGCCAACGTCCTGACTTTC. Its translation: CASRPGLGAGANVLTF. Using reference TRBV5-4 and TRBJ2-6 for the parts outside the CDR3, the full variable domain is ETGVTQSPTHLIKTRGQQVTLRCSSQSGHNTVSWYQQALGQGPQFIFQYYREEENGRGNFPPRFSGLQFPNYSSELNVNALELDDSALYLCASRPGLGAGANVLTFGAGSRLTVL.

V usage is TRBV5-1 and J usage is TRBJ2-5; the match to TRBD1 covers 7 bases. There are 13 residues in the CDR3. Per germline, CDR1 SGHRS and CDR2 YFSETQ. The J segment lost 5 bases and the V segment lost 4 bases, leaving 5 bases of the junction unmatched. The DNA of the CDR3 is TGCGCCAGCAGCGGGACCAGGGGGGAGACCCAGTACTTC. Its translation: CASSGTRGETQYF.

The chain carries TRBV7-6 and TRBJ2-1, with D unresolved. This CDR3 has 16 amino acids. With 2 bases removed from V and 0 bases from J, the gap between germline ends came to 11 bases. Per germline, CDR1 SGHVS and CDR2 FNYEAQ. The CDR3 loop is CASSLRGPSSYNEQFF. CDR3 sequence (DNA): TGTGCCAGCAGCTTAAGAGGCCCTAGCTCCTACAATGAGCAGTTCTTC.

The chain has TRBV5-1 and TRBJ1-1, with TRBD1 as a possible D gene (5 bases). The CDR3 sequence is 14 residues long. V was trimmed by 3 bases and J by 1 base, leaving 10 bases between them. Germline V lookup: CDR1 SGHRS, CDR2 YFSETQ. The CDR3 DNA reads TGCGCCAGCAGCTCCGGGACTCAGAACACTGAAGCTTTCTTT. It translates to CASSSGTQNTEAFF.

Only a few counts were recorded for this clone. This chain uses TRBV11-2 with TRBJ2-5; 12 bases line up with TRBD2. CDR3 size: 17 residues. Per the germline V gene, CDR1 is SGHAT and CDR2 is FQNNGV. J gave up 4 bases and V 5 bases, and 11 bases lay outside the gene matches. The CDR3 DNA is TGTGCCAGCAGCCGAGGACTAGCGGGGCTCTTTAGAGAGACCCAGTACTTC. As protein: CASSRGLAGLFRETQYF.

In this sample, this clone turned up a few times. This chain uses TRBV5-8 with TRBJ1-5, with TRBD1 matching 7 bases. Looked up from germline, CDR1 is SGHTS and CDR2 is YDEGEE. J was trimmed by 2 bases and V by 4 bases; bases with no gene match: 6. The CDR3 is 15 residues long. The DNA for the CDR3 is TGTGCCAGCAGCCAGGGGGGTAGAGGCAATCAGCCCCAGCATTTT. This encodes CASSQGGRGNQPQHF.

As DNA, the CDR3 is TGTGCCAGCTCACCAACGGGGGAGCGCTCTGGGGCCAACGTCCTGACTTTC. It yields the protein CASSPTGERSGANVLTF. The rearrangement uses TRBV18 and TRBJ2-6, with D perhaps TRBD2 (6 bases). Per the germline V gene, CDR1 is KGHSH and CDR2 is LQKENI. V was cut by 2 bases and J by 0 bases, with 11 bases left in between. This CDR3 is 17 amino acids long. Together with reference TRBV18 and TRBJ2-6, the CDR3 gives the full variable domain: NAGVMQNPRHLVRRRGQEARLRCSPMKGHSHVYWYRQLPEEGLKFMVYLQKENIIDESGMPKERFSAEFPKEGPSILRIQQVVRGDSAAYFCASSPTGERSGANVLTFGAGSRLTVL.

This clone turned up a few times. This chain uses TRBV5-1 with TRBJ1-1, with 8 nucleotides matching TRBD1. V dropped 0 bases and J dropped 0; count of bases not matched to a gene: 4. The CDR3 contains 16 residues. From germline, CDR1 is SGHRS and CDR2 YFSETQ. CDR3 protein: CASSLAGTGVNTEAFF. In DNA form, the CDR3 reads TGCGCCAGCAGCTTGGCCGGGACAGGAGTGAACACTGAAGCTTTCTTT.

This clone was detected ten times or more. This sequence joins TRBV7-2 and TRBJ1-1; D unresolved. This CDR3 contains 13 residues. The V end was cut by 3 bases, the J end by 1 base, with 6 bases between. Germline V gene data show CDR1 as SGHTA and CDR2 as FQGNSA. DNA for the CDR3: TGTGCCAGCAGCTTCGCAGGGAACACTGAAGCTTTCTTT. The encoded protein is CASSFAGNTEAFF.

This clone was seen a handful of times. J is TRBJ1-1 and V is TRBV4-1; D is perhaps TRBD1 (6 bases). V lost 0 bases, J lost 7 bases, and 12 bases lay in between. This CDR3 comprises 14 residues. In germline, CDR1 is MGHRA, CDR2 YSYEKL. CDR3 residues: CASSQEILGGEAFF. The CDR3 DNA reads as TGCGCCAGCAGCCAAGAGATTCTAGGGGGTGAAGCTTTCTTT.

The chain uses TRBV6-5 and TRBJ2-5; possible D gene TRBD2, 7 bases. Germline V gene lookup returns CDR1 MNHEY and CDR2 SVGAGI. Trimming shortened V by 6 bases and J by 4 bases, and 12 bases separated the two germline ends. The CDR3 totals 13 residues. For the CDR3, the DNA is TGTGCCAGCAGGCCGGCGGGGGCAGAGACCCAGTACTTC. Its translation: CASRPAGAETQYF.

The V and J genes are TRBV6-6 and TRBJ1-2; 7 bases are shared with TRBD1. Germline values: CDR1 MNHNY, CDR2 SVGAGI (reference sequence). With V trimmed by 0 bases and J by 10 bases, 8 bases remained unmatched. This CDR3 contains 14 residues. The CDR3 DNA is TGTGCCAGCAGTTACTCGAATACAGGGGAACACTACACCTTC. This gives the protein CASSYSNTGEHYTF.

This clone was seen only a few times. This sequence joins TRBV6-5 and TRBJ2-7, with a tentative D call TRBD1 (6 bases). Germline-derived CDR1 and CDR2 are MNHEY and SVGAGI. This CDR3 has 14 residues. Trimming pared 4 bases from V and 11 bases from J, leaving 21 bases between. CDR3 bases: TGTGCCAGCAGTTTAAACAGGGCCCTGGATAACGAGTACTTC. Amino acids: CASSLNRALDNEYF.

This clone was seen ten or more times. V and J are TRBV14 and TRBJ2-1; weak D call: TRBD2 (5 bases). The V end lost 1 base, the J end lost 7 bases, and 11 bases lay between the germline ends. The CDR3 length is 14 residues. The germline gives CDR1 SGHDN, CDR2 FVKESK. The CDR3 is CASSQAPRGNEQFF. CDR3 nucleotides: TGTGCCAGCAGCCAAGCTCCTCGGGGTAATGAGCAGTTCTTC.

The CDR3 coding sequence is TGTGCCAGCAGTTACTCACTGGGTGGGGCAGAGACCCAGTACTTC. It specifies CASSYSLGGAETQYF. The chain joins TRBV6-5 to TRBJ2-5, with D maybe TRBD1 (5 bases). The germline CDR1 and CDR2 sequences are MNHEY and SVGAGI. V was clipped by 0 bases and J by 4 bases, with 12 bases between them. This CDR3 spans 15 amino acids.

This clone has only a few counts. The chain carries TRBV10-3 and TRBJ1-1; 10 positions match TRBD1. V shed 4 bases and J 4 bases; nucleotides not matched to a gene: 3. The CDR3 loop spans 14 amino acids. Germline assignment: CDR1 ENHRY and CDR2 SYGVKD. CDR3 protein: CAISGQGAGTEAFF. In DNA form, the CDR3 reads TGTGCCATCAGTGGACAGGGGGCTGGCACTGAAGCTTTCTTT.

The CDR3 nucleotides are TGCGCCAGCAGCCGGGGCGACAGGGATACCGGGGAGCTGTTTTTT. This gives the protein CASSRGDRDTGELFF. The V call is TRBV5-1, the J call TRBJ2-2, with 7 bases lining up with TRBD1. CDR3 length: 15 residues. V lost 4 bases, J lost 5 bases, and 8 bases stayed unmatched. Germline V CDR1 and CDR2: SGHRS, YFSETQ.

This clone was counted between two and nine times. The gene calls are TRBV9 and TRBJ2-3, with TRBD1 identical over 12 bases. The J segment lost 5 bases and the V segment lost 2 bases, leaving 6 bases of the junction unmatched. Looked up from germline, CDR1 is SGDLS and CDR2 is YYNGEE. CDR3 length: 16 residues. The CDR3 DNA follows: TGTGCCAGCAGCGTTACCGGGACAGGGGGCATAGATACGCAGTATTTT. This gives the protein CASSVTGTGGIDTQYF.

This clone was counted a few times. This rearrangement joins TRBV27 to TRBJ2-2, with 12 bases fitting TRBD2. The CDR3 totals 16 residues. Germline V gene sequence: CDR1 MNHEY, CDR2 SMNVEV (reference sequence). Unmatched junction bases numbered 8, after V lost 5 bases and J lost 7 bases. The CDR3 nucleotides read TGTGCCAGCAGTCCCCTAGCGGGGGGGCGCGGCGGGGAGCTGTTTTTT. Translation gives CASSPLAGGRGGELFF.